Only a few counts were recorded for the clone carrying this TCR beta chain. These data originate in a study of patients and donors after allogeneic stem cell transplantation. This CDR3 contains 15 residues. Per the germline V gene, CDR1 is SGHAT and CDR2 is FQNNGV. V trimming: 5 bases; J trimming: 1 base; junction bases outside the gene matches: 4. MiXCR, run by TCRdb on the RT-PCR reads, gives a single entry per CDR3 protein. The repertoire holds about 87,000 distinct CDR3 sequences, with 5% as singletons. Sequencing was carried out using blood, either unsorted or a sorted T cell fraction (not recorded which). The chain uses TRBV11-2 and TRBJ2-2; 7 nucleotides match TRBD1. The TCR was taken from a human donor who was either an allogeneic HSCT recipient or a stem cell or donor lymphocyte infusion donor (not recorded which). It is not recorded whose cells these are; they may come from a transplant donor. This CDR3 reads CASSPGTVNTGELFF. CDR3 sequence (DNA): TGTGCCAGCAGCCCCGGGACAGTGAACACCGGGGAGCTGTTTTTT. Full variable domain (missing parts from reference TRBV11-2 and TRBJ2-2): EAGVAQSPRYKIIEKRQSVAFWCNPISGHATLYWYQQILGQGPKLLIQFQNNGVVDDSQLPKDRFSAERLKGVDSTLKIQPAKLEDSAVYLCASSPGTVNTGELFFGEGSRLTVL.